This T cell receptor beta chain originates from a study of shared clonotypes between healthy human individuals. Study context: CD8 memory received one plate per donor, CD8 naive two, CD4 memory three and CD4 naive three. Study-wide results and caveats: Clonotypes not shared had lower generation probabilities than those common to all four donors.

About 30,000 T cell genomes, or roughly 180 ng DNA, went into the sorted-subset replicate PCRs. In the study's own analysis: Junction-only immunoSEQ data arrived without quality scores, meaning filtering differed. TCRdb keeps only in-frame clones here, not all; method: immunoSEQ multiplex PCR. V, J and clone size reflect that table, while D and trimming were determined from the DNA. The sample lists more than 500,000 clones, 85% to 95% occurring once. Details on this clone: Its matching antigen is unknown.

V lost 0 bases and J 3 bases, leaving 10 bases between the germline ends. CDR3 length equals 14 residues. CDR1 and CDR2 (germline): SGHRS, YFSETQ. CD45RO negativity and positive selection for CCR7 defined naive CD8 cells, a population that excluded terminally differentiated effector memory CD45RA+ cells. The clonotype was recovered from a woman in her 30s in good health. The V call is TRBV5-1, the J call TRBJ2-7; D not resolved. Material: naive CD8+ T cells sorted from blood. CDR3 DNA: TGCGCCAGCAGCTTGGATACCCCGAGCTACGAGCAGTACTTC. It is translated as CASSLDTPSYEQYF.